This section outlines one T cell receptor beta chain sequence together with its context. Its antigen remains unidentified. These data originate in a study of OX40 agonist ivuxolimab in advanced cancers. Study background: A history of anti-PD-1, anti-PD-L1 or anti-CTLA-4 therapy was acceptable, and approximately 40% had some. Study outcomes and limitations: Researchers report that CD8+ T cells had, on average, more expanded clones than CD4+. Clonal expansion among partial responders at 0.1-3.0 mg/kg ranked near the lowest.

The CDR3 is 15 residues long. The germline gives CDR1 MGHRA, CDR2 YSYEKL. V lost 1 base, J lost 4 bases, and 14 bases lay in between. Repertoires were generated with immunoSEQ multiplex PCR, while TCRdb's copy carries only in-frame clones and drops some. The sample shows 35,000 to 45,000 clones, approximately 80% of them seen only once. The clonotype originates from an adult with an advanced solid tumor such as melanoma, head and neck, liver or kidney cancer. The chain carries TRBV4-1 and TRBJ2-7; possibly TRBD1 or TRBD2 for D (5 bases each). The sample consisted of CD4+ or CD8+ T cells sorted from blood, taken in a trial of the OX40 agonist ivuxolimab. CDR3 protein: CASSQARDPAYEQYF. The CDR3, as DNA: TGCGCCAGCAGCCAAGCAAGGGACCCAGCTTACGAGCAGTACTTC.